Following are 30 T cell receptor beta chains from one sample sequenced in a study of blood T cells in healthy people across ages. A J-beta primer mix and a sample-barcoded 5' primer were used in a second PCR of roughly 6 to 12 cycles. MiXCR was run by TCRdb on the 5' RACE reads, yielding one entry per CDR3 protein. The sample carries a few hundred thousand distinct CDR3 sequences, roughly half recorded once. Specimen: blood. The origin of the receptors is a man aged 55 to 70 in good health.

This clonotype was seen more than once but under ten times. The CDR3 nucleotides are TGCAGTGCCCGACCAGGACTAGCGGGAGGAGAGCAGTACTTC. It translates to CSARPGLAGGEQYF. V and J are TRBV20-1 and TRBJ2-7; 14 bases map to TRBD2. The V segment lost 6 bases and the J segment 7 bases; nucleotides outside the gene matches: 8. The CDR3 runs to 14 residues. In germline, CDR1 is DFQATT, CDR2 SNEGSKA (reference sequence).

This clonotype was detected only once. The chain joins TRBV10-3 to TRBJ1-2, with D maybe TRBD1 (6 bases). Deletions cut 11 bases from V and 7 bases from J, with 20 bases between. This CDR3 region has 13 residues. Germline CDR1 reads ENHRY; CDR2 reads SYGVKD. CDR3 in amino acids: CAAGGQGHCGYTF. The CDR3 region has the DNA TGTGCCGCCGGGGGGCAGGGGCACTGTGGCTACACCTTC.

In this sample, this clonotype turned up a few times. The gene calls are TRBV6-1 and TRBJ2-7, with TRBD2 as a possible D gene (6 bases). CDR3 length: 13 residues. The germline CDR1 and CDR2 sequences are MNHNS and SASEGT. V was pared by 3 bases and J by 6 bases, with 12 bases between. This CDR3 reads CASSDRPRGEQYF. For the CDR3, the DNA is TGTGCCAGCAGTGACCGACCGCGGGGCGAGCAGTACTTC.

This sequence joins TRBV29-1 and TRBJ2-5; 7 nucleotides match TRBD1. The germline gives CDR1 SQVTM, CDR2 ANQGSEA. The CDR3 loop spans 13 amino acids. V was pared by 5 bases and J by 4 bases, with 7 bases of the junction left unmatched. The CDR3 region has the DNA TGCAGCGTTCTTACAGGGGACGGAGAGACCCAGTACTTC. Protein sequence: CSVLTGDGETQYF.

V is TRBV7-2 and J is TRBJ1-1; D gene unclear. CDR1 and CDR2 from the germline V gene are SGHTA and FQGNSA. V dropped 1 base and J dropped 8 bases, with 11 bases sitting between them. CDR3 length: 13 residues. CDR3 DNA: TGTGCCAGCAGCTTAGACAGTTACCGGGAAGCTTTCTTT. Protein sequence: CASSLDSYREAFF. The full variable domain, completed using reference TRBV7-2 and TRBJ1-1, is GAGVSQSPSNKVTEKGKDVELRCDPISGHTALYWYRQSLGQGLEFLIYFQGNSAPDKSGLPSDRFSAERTGGSVSTLTIQRTQQEDSAVYLCASSLDSYREAFFGQGTRLTVV.

The CDR3 nucleotides are TGCAGTGCTAGAGGCCGGAACGGGGCCAACGTCCTGACTTTC. Amino acids: CSARGRNGANVLTF. V and J are TRBV20-1 and TRBJ2-6; D gene uncertain. Trimming left V 1 base short and J 4 bases short, with 8 bases between. This CDR3 is built from 14 residues. Germline lookup yields CDR1 DFQATT and CDR2 SNEGSKA (reference sequence).

Only a few counts were recorded for this clonotype. J is TRBJ1-5 and V is TRBV6-1, with TRBD1 matching over 10 bases. The V gene end was trimmed by 5 bases and the J gene end by 5 bases; junction bases not matched to a gene: 15. Germline assignment: CDR1 MNHNS and CDR2 SASEGT. This CDR3 comprises 18 residues. In nucleotides, the CDR3 is TGTGCCAGCAGTCCCCGGGACAGGGGAGGTGTGAGGGATCAGCCCCAGCATTTT. Protein: CASSPRDRGGVRDQPQHF.

This chain connects TRBV6-5 to TRBJ1-2; D not certain. The ends were cut back, 6 bases at V and 3 bases at J, with 11 bases in the middle. The CDR3 has 13 amino acids. Germline CDR1 and CDR2: MNHEY and SVGAGI. CDR3 residues: CASRGLLDYGYTF. The CDR3 DNA reads as TGTGCCAGCAGAGGCCTTTTGGACTATGGCTACACCTTC.

This rearrangement joins TRBV29-1 to TRBJ2-1; 7 bases are a match to TRBD1. Germline-derived CDR1 and CDR2 are SQVTM and ANQGSEA. J was trimmed by 2 bases and V by 4 bases; bases with no gene match: 5. This CDR3 has 14 residues. The CDR3 here is CSVGNRGPYNEQFF. The DNA for the CDR3 is TGCAGCGTTGGAAACAGGGGCCCCTACAATGAGCAGTTCTTC.

This clonotype was counted ten times or more. The chain recombines TRBV6-2 or TRBV6-3 with TRBJ2-6, with D possibly being TRBD1 (6 bases). The ends were cut back, 6 bases at V and 4 bases at J, with 13 bases in the middle. This CDR3 has 15 residues. The germline V gene has CDR1 MNHEY and CDR2 SVGEGT. The CDR3, as DNA: TGTGCCAGCAGCTACAGGGTATCCGGGGCCAACGTCCTGACTTTC. Encoded protein: CASSYRVSGANVLTF.

This clonotype was seen a few times. V and J are TRBV12-3 or TRBV12-4 and TRBJ1-2; D is undetermined. The V gene lost 5 bases and the J gene lost 4 bases, with 14 bases spanning the gap. This CDR3 comprises 14 residues. The CDR3 nucleotides read TGTGCCAGCAGTCCGCGTGGCAGCGGCTATGGCTACACCTTC. Translated: CASSPRGSGYGYTF.

The J gene is TRBJ1-5, the V gene TRBV6-2 or TRBV6-3; D is possibly TRBD1 (6 bases). V dropped 6 bases and J dropped 0 bases, with 12 bases sitting between them. The CDR3 spans 15 residues. Germline assignment: CDR1 MNHEY and CDR2 SVGEGT. This chain's CDR3 is CASSPLGHSNQPQHF. The DNA for the CDR3 is TGTGCCAGCAGCCCCCTGGGACATAGCAATCAGCCCCAGCATTTT.

The rearrangement links TRBV20-1 to TRBJ1-2; no reliable D call. Trimming removed 6 bases at V and 0 bases at J, with 11 bases between. Germline V gives CDR1 DFQATT, CDR2 SNEGSKA (reference sequence). This CDR3 has 13 amino acids. The CDR3 nucleotides are TGCAGTGCCCCATTGAATCCTAACTATGGCTACACCTTC. Its protein is CSAPLNPNYGYTF.

This clonotype appeared a few times. The chain is built from TRBV7-2 and TRBJ2-2; 7 nucleotides match TRBD2. CDR1 is SGHTA and CDR2 is FQGNSA in the germline V gene. The CDR3 contains 16 residues. V shed 2 bases and J 1 base; nucleotides not matched to a gene: 4. The CDR3 nucleotides read TGTGCCAGCAGCTTATGGGGCGGGAGGAACACCGGGGAGCTGTTTTTT. Translated: CASSLWGGRNTGELFF.

The J gene is TRBJ2-1, the V gene TRBV18; a possible D gene is TRBD2 (5 bases). V lost 3 bases and J lost 6, with 18 bases in between. The CDR3 totals 16 residues. Per the germline V gene, CDR1 is KGHSH and CDR2 is LQKENI. Written as DNA, the CDR3 is TGTGCCAGCTCACCTCTGCGGAAGGGCCGGGGCAATGAGCAGTTCTTC. It specifies CASSPLRKGRGNEQFF.

This clonotype was detected a few times. V and J are TRBV28 and TRBJ1-2, with TRBD1 matching 12 bases. The CDR3 is 16 residues long. Unmatched junction bases numbered 5, after V lost 2 bases and J lost 4 bases. Germline V gives CDR1 MDHEN, CDR2 SYDVKM. The CDR3 sequence is CASSLTGTGGSYGYTF. For the CDR3, the DNA is TGTGCCAGCAGTTTAACCGGGACAGGGGGCTCCTATGGCTACACCTTC.

The chain links TRBV7-9 to TRBJ1-2; D uncertain. CDR1 and CDR2 (germline): SEHNR, FQNEAQ (reference sequence). The V gene lost 4 bases and the J gene lost 8 bases, with 11 bases spanning the gap. This CDR3 comprises 12 residues. The CDR3: CASSSEVFGYTF. CDR3 DNA sequence: TGTGCCAGCAGCTCAGAGGTTTTCGGCTACACCTTC.

This clonotype came up a few times. The chain has TRBV12-3 or TRBV12-4 and TRBJ2-5, with D unresolved. The CDR3 has 12 amino acids. Trimming took off 0 bases at V and 11 bases at J, with 10 bases between the two ends. CDR3 in DNA: TGTGCCAGCAGTTTAGCCAAGTATGGGCAGTACTTC. The encoded protein is CASSLAKYGQYF.

The chain combines TRBV7-2 with TRBJ2-4, with D tentatively TRBD2 (6 bases). CDR3 length equals 17 residues. From germline, CDR1 is SGHTA and CDR2 FQGNSA. V was clipped by 1 base and J by 0 bases, with 13 bases between them. CDR3 sequence reads: CASSLGRGILAKNIQYF. The CDR3 nucleotides are TGTGCCAGCAGCTTAGGGAGGGGAATCCTAGCCAAAAACATTCAGTACTTC.

This clonotype has just a few counts. The CDR3 loop is CASSPGRDTQYF. The CDR3 region has the DNA TGTGCCAGCAGCCCTGGCAGGGATACGCAGTATTTT. The genes are TRBV4-2 and TRBJ2-3; D remains unclear. Trimming stripped 4 bases from V and 6 bases from J, with 8 bases between. CDR1 is LGHNA, CDR2 YNFKEQ, per germline. The CDR3 contains 12 residues.

This clonotype occurred a few times. This chain joins TRBV7-2 and TRBJ2-5; D may correspond to TRBD1 or TRBD2 (6 bases each). V was shortened by 4 bases and J by 3 bases, with 9 bases between the two germline ends. The CDR3 is made up of 13 amino acids. Germline V gene sequence: CDR1 SGHTA, CDR2 FQGNSA. The DNA for the CDR3 is TGTGCCAGCAGCTGGGGGGCGAAAGAGACCCAGTACTTC. Encoded protein: CASSWGAKETQYF.

This clonotype was seen a few times. The chain employs TRBV29-1 and TRBJ1-2, with D unclear. The CDR3 consists of 12 residues. Looked up from germline, CDR1 is SQVTM and CDR2 is ANQGSEA. Trimming cost V 1 base and J 8 bases, with 11 bases left between them. The CDR3 loop reads CSVEGADLGYTF. CDR3 nucleotides: TGCAGCGTTGAAGGGGCGGACTTAGGCTACACCTTC.

The rearrangement joins TRBV6-5 to TRBJ1-2; a possible D gene is TRBD1 (5 bases). This CDR3 comprises 14 residues. V lost 2 bases and J lost 3, with 10 bases in between. The germline V gene has CDR1 MNHEY and CDR2 SVGAGI. The CDR3 sequence: CASSYTDTDYGYTF. For the CDR3, the DNA is TGTGCCAGCAGTTACACGGACACGGACTATGGCTACACCTTC.

This chain joins TRBV20-1 and TRBJ1-6; TRBD1 is a possible D gene (6 bases). From germline, CDR1 is DFQATT and CDR2 SNEGSKA (reference sequence). This CDR3 is built from 14 residues. Trimming left V 2 bases short and J 5 bases short, with 10 bases between. The CDR3 DNA reads as TGCAGTGCTAGAACCACAGGGAATAATTCACCCCTCCACTTT. Its translation is CSARTTGNNSPLHF.

The rearrangement links TRBV7-3 to TRBJ2-7; D is undetermined. The germline CDR1 and CDR2 sequences are SGHTA and FQGTGA. The length of the CDR3 is 15 residues. Trimming took off 5 bases at V and 1 base at J, with 15 bases between the two ends. CDR3 nucleotides: TGTGCCAGCAGCCCGAACCACGGTAGTTCCTACGAGCAGTACTTC. Translated, it gives CASSPNHGSSYEQYF.

The rearrangement links TRBV6-1 to TRBJ2-7, with 14 bases fitting TRBD2. Gene TRBJ2-1 matches the end of the DNA better, so the J call may be wrong. CDR3 length equals 20 residues. Germline V CDR1 and CDR2: MNHNS, SASEGT. CDR3 protein: CASRKRTSGRSTRVENEQFF. CDR3 bases: TGTGCCAGCAGGAAAAGGACTAGCGGGAGGTCCACAAGGGTCGAAAATGAGCAGTTCTTC.

This chain connects TRBV7-2 to TRBJ1-2, with unresolved D. Germline-derived CDR1 and CDR2 are SGHTA and FQGNSA. Trimming cost V 4 bases and J 7 bases, with 10 bases left between them. CDR3 size: 12 residues. CDR3 nucleotide sequence: TGTGCCAGCAGCTCCCGGGTTGGTGGCTACACCTTC. Its protein product is CASSSRVGGYTF.

The rearrangement links TRBV4-3 to TRBJ2-6; tentative D call: TRBD1 (5 bases). The length of the CDR3 is 18 residues. V lost 0 bases and J lost 0, with 12 bases in between. Germline V gives CDR1 LGHNA, CDR2 YSLEER. For the CDR3, the DNA is TGCGCCAGCAGCCAAGAACAGGCTCGGGTCTCTGGGGCCAACGTCCTGACTTTC. It codes for CASSQEQARVSGANVLTF.

The CDR3 loop is CASSESVTAQPQHF. CDR3 bases: TGTGCCAGCAGTGAATCAGTAACGGCCCAGCCCCAGCATTTT. The rearrangement links TRBV6-1 to TRBJ1-5; D call uncertain. This CDR3 has 14 residues. Trimming stripped 2 bases from V and 7 bases from J, with 12 bases between. The germline CDR1 and CDR2 sequences are MNHNS and SASEGT.

This clonotype turned up a few times. The chain has TRBV28 and TRBJ2-2; D tentatively reads TRBD1 or TRBD2 (5 bases each). V was shortened by 10 bases and J by 0 bases, with 18 bases between the two germline ends. The CDR3 runs 16 residues. Looked up from germline, CDR1 is MDHEN and CDR2 is SYDVKM. The DNA for the CDR3 is TGTGCCACACGCAATGCTCCGGGGCCGAACACCGGGGAGCTGTTTTTT. Its translation: CATRNAPGPNTGELFF. The full variable domain, in which reference TRBV28 and TRBJ2-2 provide the parts outside the CDR3, is DVKVTQSSRYLVKRTGEKVFLECVQDMDHENMFWYRQDPGLGLRLIYFSYDVKMKEKGDIPEGYSVSREKKERFSLILESASTNQTSMYLCATRNAPGPNTGELFFGEGSRLTVL.